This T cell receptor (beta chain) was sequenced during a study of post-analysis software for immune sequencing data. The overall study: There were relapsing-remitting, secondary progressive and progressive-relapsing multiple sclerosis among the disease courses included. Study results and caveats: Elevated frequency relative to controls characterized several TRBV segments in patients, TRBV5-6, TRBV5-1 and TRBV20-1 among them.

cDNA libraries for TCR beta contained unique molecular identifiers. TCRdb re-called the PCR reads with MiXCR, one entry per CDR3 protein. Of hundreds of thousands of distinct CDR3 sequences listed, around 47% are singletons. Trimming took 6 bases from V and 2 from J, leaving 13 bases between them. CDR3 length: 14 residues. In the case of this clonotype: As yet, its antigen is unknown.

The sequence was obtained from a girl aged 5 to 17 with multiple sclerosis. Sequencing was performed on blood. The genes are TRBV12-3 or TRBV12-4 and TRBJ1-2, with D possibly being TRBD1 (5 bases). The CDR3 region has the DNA TGTGCCAGCAGCCAATATGGGGCCAACTATGGCTACACCTTC. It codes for CASSQYGANYGYTF.